This record looks at one TCR beta chain sequence and its context. Its target is not known. The germline CDR1 and CDR2 sequences are MNHEY and SVGAGI. The CDR3 has 16 amino acids. V lost 0 bases and J 1 base, leaving 12 bases between the germline ends. This specimen comes from a study of human T cells and chemical hapten exposure. Overall study findings and caveats: Compared to controls, expanded TCRs made significantly more large clusters of similar CDR3s.

Each cDNA molecule in the library carried unique molecular identifiers. TCRdb re-analysed the RACE reads in MiXCR, keeping a single row per CDR3 protein. The sample lists 200,000 to 300,000 distinct CDR3 sequences; 7.5% to 9% were seen once. Time point noted: pre-sensitization, week 0. The treatment is: therapeutic diphenylcyclopropenone sensitization with weekly scalp DPC. V is TRBV6-5 and J is TRBJ2-5; no reliable D call. The clonotype comes from a middle-aged woman with alopecia areata. Some clones in this sample may be carry-over from other donors' samples. This specimen was whole blood, taken in connection with sensitization to the hapten diphenylcyclopropenone (DPC). CDR3 region: CASSYSGSMGQETQYF. CDR3 in DNA: TGTGCCAGCAGTTACTCGGGCAGTATGGGCCAAGAGACCCAGTACTTC.